The sequence of this T cell receptor beta chain was determined in a study of cytomegalovirus exposure and HLA in healthy donors. 13 Jbeta primers and 60 Vbeta primers were used for the PCR. Clones were sequenced by immunoSEQ multiplex PCR, and TCRdb holds only the in-frame ones, with some missing. The profile shows 100,000 to 120,000 clones, 76% of them singletons. J was trimmed by 0 bases and V by 6 bases; bases with no gene match: 2. The CDR3 runs to 13 residues. Germline V gene sequence: CDR1 MNHEY, CDR2 SMNVEV (reference sequence). The sample taken for sequencing was PBMCs. The gene calls are TRBV27 and TRBJ2-7; 7 bases fit TRBD2. The receptor's source is a man in his forties in good health and CMV-seropositive. The CDR3 DNA reads TGTGCCAGCAGACGGGACTACTCCTACGAGCAGTACTTC. Protein: CASRRDYSYEQYF.